This T cell receptor (beta chain) was identified in a study of T cell responses to AZD1222 COVID-19 vaccine. The study's findings and limits: Of spike-specific TCRs, nearly half reportedly target regions left unmutated in variants.

The assay was immunoSEQ multiplex PCR, and TCRdb's table has in-frame clones only and misses some. The sample holds around 160,000 clones, around 90% seen once. Regarding this clone: Its target is unknown.

The germline V gene encodes CDR1 SEHNR and CDR2 FQNEAQ (reference sequence). This CDR3 has 14 amino acids. The junction had 6 bases not matched to a gene; V was cut back by 4 bases and J by 6 bases. This clonotype was sampled from an adult who received the AZD1222 COVID-19 vaccine. This specimen consisted of peripheral blood, obtained 28 days after the second AZD1222 dose. The chain combines TRBV7-9 with TRBJ1-1; the match to TRBD1 covers 9 bases. Here the CDR3 reads CASSWGQGSAEAFF. The CDR3, as DNA: TGTGCCAGCAGCTGGGGACAGGGATCCGCTGAAGCTTTCTTT.